The next 32 T cell receptor beta chains were all read from a single sample in a study of CD8 T cells in Susac syndrome. It was with random hexamers that about 0.45 to 1 ug RNA was reverse transcribed. TCRdb called the immunoSEQ multiplex PCR reads again in MiXCR, with one record for every CDR3 protein. The repertoire holds under 110,000 distinct CDR3 sequences, with 94% as singletons. The specimen sequenced was CD8+ T cells from PBMCs. The receptors were sampled from a human donor with Susac syndrome.

The chain combines TRBV12-3 or TRBV12-4 with TRBJ2-7; TRBD1 agrees at 8 bases. The J segment lost 5 bases and the V segment lost 5 bases, leaving 11 bases of the junction unmatched. The CDR3 consists of 15 residues. The CDR3 bases are TGTGCCAGCAGTGACACCGGGACAGGTCTGAACGAGCAGTACTTC. Protein product: CASSDTGTGLNEQYF.

The rearrangement joins TRBV27 to TRBJ2-4, with unresolved D. V lost 8 bases and J 0 bases, leaving 5 bases between the germline ends. Per germline, CDR1 MNHEY and CDR2 SMNVEV (reference sequence). CDR3 size: 12 residues. CDR3 protein: CASSPAKNIQYF. CDR3 DNA sequence: TGTGCCAGCTCCCCAGCCAAAAACATTCAGTACTTC.

The rearrangement joins TRBV29-1 to TRBJ2-6, with a weak D call TRBD2 (5 bases). The CDR3 sequence is 14 residues long. CDR1 is SQVTM and CDR2 is ANQGSEA in the germline V gene. The V end was cut by 3 bases, the J end by 2 bases, with 8 bases between. CDR3 region: CSVDTGTGANVLTF. CDR3 DNA sequence: TGCAGCGTTGATACGGGGACTGGGGCCAACGTCCTGACTTTC.

The chain links TRBV29-1 to TRBJ2-2; D uncertain. The CDR3 is 11 amino acids. Trimming shortened V by 3 bases and J by 7 bases, and 6 bases separated the two germline ends. CDR1 is SQVTM, CDR2 ANQGSEA, per germline. The CDR3 is CSVEVGGELFF. DNA of the CDR3: TGCAGCGTTGAGGTCGGCGGGGAGCTGTTTTTT.

The rearrangement joins TRBV29-1 to TRBJ1-2, with D possibly TRBD1 on 5 matching bases. This CDR3 has 15 residues. CDR1 is SQVTM, CDR2 ANQGSEA, per germline. The V and J ends lost 1 base and 4 bases respectively, with 16 bases between them. CDR3 sequence (DNA): TGCAGCGTTGAAGGCGGGACTCCGAACCTCTATGGCTACACCTTC. Amino acid sequence: CSVEGGTPNLYGYTF.

The chain couples TRBV20-1 to TRBJ2-2, with 13 bases fitting TRBD2. The V and J ends lost 0 bases and 2 bases, in that order; junction bases with no gene match: 12. The CDR3 extends over 20 amino acids. Germline CDR1 DFQATT, CDR2 SNEGSKA (reference sequence). The CDR3 loop is CSARDHLTSGGAINTGELFF. CDR3 DNA sequence: TGCAGTGCTAGAGACCATCTCACTAGCGGGGGGGCGATCAACACCGGGGAGCTGTTTTTT.

The gene calls are TRBV20-1 and TRBJ1-4, with 9 bases identical to TRBD1. This CDR3 has 14 amino acids. With V trimmed by 5 bases and J by 3 bases, 4 bases remained unmatched. Germline values: CDR1 DFQATT, CDR2 SNEGSKA (reference sequence). CDR3 protein: CSAFRTGANEKLFF. In DNA form, the CDR3 reads TGCAGTGCTTTCAGGACAGGGGCTAATGAAAAACTGTTTTTT.

The chain recombines TRBV6-6 with TRBJ2-3, with D possibly called TRBD1 or TRBD2 (5 bases each). CDR3 length equals 12 residues. The V and J ends lost 10 bases and 6 bases respectively, with 14 bases between them. CDR1 and CDR2 from the germline V gene are MNHNY and SVGAGI (reference sequence). The CDR3 reads CATRDQLDTQYF. The CDR3 region has the DNA TGTGCCACTCGGGACCAGCTCGATACGCAGTATTTT.

The chain combines TRBV5-6 with TRBJ1-2; D gene ambiguous. Trimming took off 6 bases at V and 6 bases at J, with 15 bases between the two ends. CDR1 and CDR2 (germline): SGHDT, YYEEEE. CDR3 length: 13 amino acids. The CDR3 DNA reads TGTGCCAGCACCATCGAAAGGGTACATGGCTACACCTTC. This encodes CASTIERVHGYTF.

This chain uses TRBV29-1 with TRBJ2-7, with 7 positions matching TRBD1. Germline V lookup: CDR1 SQVTM, CDR2 ANQGSEA. The trim removed 0 bases at V and 4 bases at J, leaving 9 bases unmatched. This CDR3 has 15 amino acids. The CDR3 nucleotides are TGCAGCGTTGAAGATCCCGCTAGGGGGCTTTACGAGCAGTACTTC. Translating it yields CSVEDPARGLYEQYF.

V gene TRBV20-1 combines with J gene TRBJ2-7, with 10 bases fitting TRBD2. The J segment lost 3 bases and the V segment lost 0 bases, leaving 5 bases of the junction unmatched. Germline CDR1 reads DFQATT; CDR2 reads SNEGSKA (reference sequence). This CDR3 has 15 residues. The CDR3 sequence: CSARDPAGGVYEQYF. DNA of the CDR3: TGCAGTGCTAGAGACCCAGCGGGGGGGGTCTACGAGCAGTACTTC.

The V gene is TRBV4-1, the J gene TRBJ1-2; unclear D gene. Deletions cut 0 bases from V and 6 bases from J, with 11 bases between. This CDR3 is 14 amino acids long. Germline V gene sequence: CDR1 MGHRA, CDR2 YSYEKL. CDR3 nucleotides: TGCGCCAGCAGCCAAGAGCCGCGGACTCATGGCTACACCTTC. Translation: CASSQEPRTHGYTF.

This clonotype was picked up one time. This sequence joins TRBV19 and TRBJ2-2; unclear D gene. From germline, CDR1 is LNHDA and CDR2 SQIVND (reference sequence). The CDR3 loop spans 12 amino acids. The germline V and J ends were trimmed by 10 bases and 6 bases, with 12 bases remaining between them. DNA for the CDR3: TGTGCCACCTACACGGCCCCCGGGGAGCTGTTTTTT. This translates into CATYTAPGELFF.

This clonotype was recorded only once. The chain links TRBV7-9 to TRBJ2-1; 10 bases fit TRBD1. There are 15 residues in the CDR3. Germline CDR1 and CDR2: SEHNR and FQNEAQ (reference sequence). Unmatched junction bases numbered 2, after V lost 1 base and J lost 5 bases. CDR3: CASSLVGTGDNEQFF. The CDR3 nucleotides read TGTGCCAGCAGCTTAGTAGGGACAGGGGACAATGAGCAGTTCTTC. The variable domain in full, completed from reference TRBV7-9 and TRBJ2-1, reads DTGVSQNPRHKITKRGQNVTFRCDPISEHNRLYWYRQTLGQGPEFLTYFQNEAQLEKSRLLSDRFSAERPKGSFSTLEIQRTEQGDSAMYLCASSLVGTGDNEQFFGPGTRLTVL.

Of note for this clonotype: The junction differs from germline at one of its ends, possibly a read error. The chain is built from TRBV29-1 and TRBJ2-1; perhaps TRBD2 as D (6 bases). Germline values: CDR1 SQVTM, CDR2 ANQGSEA. This CDR3 has 14 amino acids. CDR3 in amino acids: CSVEEGGIYDEQFF. In nucleotides, the CDR3 is TGCAGCGTTGAAGAGGGGGGAATCTACGATGAGCAGTTCTTC.

This sequence joins TRBV3-1 and TRBJ2-2; D gene uncertain. V lost 4 bases, J lost 7 bases, and 13 bases lay in between. This CDR3 is 14 amino acids long. Germline CDR1 reads LGHDT; CDR2 reads YNNKEL (reference sequence). Here the CDR3 DNA reads TGTGCCAGCAGCCTAATAGCCGTGGGCGGGGAGCTGTTTTTT. Translation gives CASSLIAVGGELFF.

The rearrangement links TRBV7-6 to TRBJ1-1, with TRBD1 matching 8 bases. Germline V CDR1 and CDR2: SGHVS, FNYEAQ. V gave up 2 bases and J gave up 0 bases; unmatched junction bases: 5. The CDR3 length is 16 residues. Here the CDR3 DNA reads TGTGCCAGCAGCTTATCCTCAGGGGGCGTGAACACTGAAGCTTTCTTT. Its protein product is CASSLSSGGVNTEAFF. The full variable domain, with the rest looked up from reference TRBV7-6 and TRBJ1-1, is GAGVSQSPRYKVTKRGQDVALRCDPISGHVSLYWYRQALGQGPEFLTYFNYEAQQDKSGLPNDRFSAERPEGSISTLTIQRTEQRDSAMYRCASSLSSGGVNTEAFFGQGTRLTVV.

The chain carries TRBV12-3 or TRBV12-4 and TRBJ2-5; D unresolved. The CDR3 has 13 amino acids. V gave up 3 bases and J gave up 2 bases, with 7 bases separating them. DNA of the CDR3: TGTGCCAGCAGTTTCGGTCGACAAGAGACCCAGTACTTC. It translates to CASSFGRQETQYF.

The rearrangement joins TRBV13 to TRBJ1-2, with D unclear. Germline loops: CDR1 PRHDT, CDR2 FYEKMQ (reference sequence). V lost 6 bases and J lost 3, with 5 bases in between. CDR3 size: 11 residues. The CDR3, as DNA: TGTGCCAGCAGTCTATACTATGGCTACACCTTC. Its translation is CASSLYYGYTF.

V usage is TRBV2 and J usage is TRBJ1-6; tentative D call: TRBD1 (5 bases). Germline V lookup: CDR1 SNHLY, CDR2 FYNNEI. V lost 5 bases, J lost 0 bases, and 14 bases lay in between. The CDR3 runs to 17 residues. CDR3: CASSSVPGGSYNSPLHF. The CDR3 nucleotides are TGTGCCAGCAGTTCCGTCCCTGGGGGCTCCTATAATTCACCCCTCCACTTT.

The chain employs TRBV19 and TRBJ1-1; D remains ambiguous. This CDR3 spans 15 amino acids. Trimming stripped 6 bases from V and 4 bases from J, with 18 bases between. Germline V gene lookup returns CDR1 LNHDA and CDR2 SQIVND (reference sequence). The CDR3 protein is CASSPIDPWGTEAFF. In DNA, the CDR3 is TGTGCCAGTAGCCCGATTGATCCCTGGGGCACTGAAGCTTTCTTT.

This rearrangement joins TRBV4-3 to TRBJ2-3; a weak D match, TRBD2 (6 bases). Germline CDR1 reads LGHNA; CDR2 reads YSLEER. Trimming took off 1 base at V and 2 bases at J, with 10 bases between the two ends. CDR3 length: 15 amino acids. CDR3 residues: CASSQGAGNTDTQYF. DNA of the CDR3: TGCGCCAGCAGCCAAGGCGCGGGGAACACAGATACGCAGTATTTT.

This chain links TRBV9 with TRBJ2-2; D is perhaps TRBD1 (5 bases). The CDR3 loop spans 11 amino acids. The V gene lost 7 bases and the J gene lost 5 bases, with 6 bases spanning the gap. Germline CDR1 is SGDLS and CDR2 is YYNGEE. CDR3 bases: TGTGCCAGCGGGGCAACCGGGGAGCTGTTTTTT. Translation gives CASGATGELFF.

CDR3 in amino acids: CASSSSSGTGNLNTEAFF. In nucleotides, the CDR3 is TGTGCCAGCAGCTCGAGCTCCGGGACAGGAAACTTGAACACTGAAGCTTTCTTT. This chain links TRBV7-9 with TRBJ1-1; the match to TRBD1 covers 8 bases. V lost 4 bases and J lost 0; bases outside the gene matches: 13. The germline V gene encodes CDR1 SEHNR and CDR2 FQNEAQ (reference sequence). The CDR3 is 18 amino acids.

The rearrangement uses TRBV27 and TRBJ2-3; D is perhaps TRBD1 (6 bases). The length of the CDR3 is 13 residues. Germline CDR1 and CDR2: MNHEY and SMNVEV (reference sequence). Trimming took 2 bases from V and 5 from J, leaving 8 bases between them. In nucleotides, the CDR3 is TGTGCCAGCAGTTTAGGGGGCGAAGATACGCAGTATTTT. Protein product: CASSLGGEDTQYF.

The V call is TRBV24-1, the J call TRBJ2-7; 9 bases are shared with TRBD1. CDR1 and CDR2 from the germline V gene are KGHDR and SFDVKD. Trimming at V came to 12 bases and at J to 3 bases, leaving 8 bases not matched to a gene. This CDR3 region has 13 residues. The CDR3: CAPKGQGDYEQYF. The CDR3 DNA reads TGTGCCCCCAAGGGACAGGGTGACTACGAGCAGTACTTC.

The chain has TRBV9 and TRBJ2-1, with D uncertain. The CDR3 extends over 12 amino acids. With 2 bases removed from V and 7 bases from J, the gap between germline ends came to 7 bases. Germline CDR1 and CDR2: SGDLS and YYNGEE. CDR3 region: CASSVGKNEQFF. The CDR3 region has the DNA TGTGCCAGCAGCGTTGGGAAAAATGAGCAGTTCTTC.

This chain connects TRBV20-1 to TRBJ2-5, with TRBD1 matching over 11 bases. The V and J ends lost 8 bases and 4 bases, in that order; junction bases with no gene match: 3. The CDR3 consists of 12 residues. The V gene's germline CDR1 is DFQATT and CDR2 SNEGSKA (reference sequence). In DNA form, the CDR3 reads TGCAGTACCGGGACAGGGGGAGAGACCCAGTACTTC. Translation gives CSTGTGGETQYF.

This chain links TRBV6-5 with TRBJ2-5; TRBD2 matches 10 bases. CDR1 is MNHEY, CDR2 SVGAGI, per germline. This CDR3 has 17 amino acids. V was clipped by 0 bases and J by 4 bases; unmatched bases: 8. This CDR3 is CASSYSRISGGGETQYF. CDR3 coding DNA: TGTGCCAGCAGTTACTCCCGAATCAGCGGGGGGGGAGAGACCCAGTACTTC.

The chain joins TRBV20-1 to TRBJ2-4; D is uncertain. CDR1 and CDR2 (germline): DFQATT, SNEGSKA (reference sequence). The CDR3 is made up of 13 amino acids. V was pared by 6 bases and J by 3 bases, with 12 bases between. The chain's CDR3 is CSAWREDKNIQYF. As DNA, the CDR3 is TGCAGTGCCTGGAGAGAGGACAAAAACATTCAGTACTTC.

This clonotype appeared once. This chain joins TRBV29-1 and TRBJ2-7; D might be TRBD1 (5 bases). The CDR3 contains 12 residues. The V and J ends lost 8 bases and 2 bases respectively, with 13 bases between them. The germline CDR1 and CDR2 sequences are SQVTM and ANQGSEA. CDR3 DNA sequence: TGCAGCACCCGGACACCAACCTACGAGCAGTACTTC. Amino acid sequence: CSTRTPTYEQYF.

DNA of the CDR3: TGCAGTGCTCGGCCGAGGGGTTACTACGAGCAGTACTTC. It translates to CSARPRGYYEQYF. The chain links TRBV20-1 to TRBJ2-7; D possibly matches TRBD1 or TRBD2 (5 bases each). V shed 5 bases and J shed 3 bases, with 14 bases lying between them. Germline assignment: CDR1 DFQATT and CDR2 SNEGSKA (reference sequence). The CDR3 is 13 amino acids.